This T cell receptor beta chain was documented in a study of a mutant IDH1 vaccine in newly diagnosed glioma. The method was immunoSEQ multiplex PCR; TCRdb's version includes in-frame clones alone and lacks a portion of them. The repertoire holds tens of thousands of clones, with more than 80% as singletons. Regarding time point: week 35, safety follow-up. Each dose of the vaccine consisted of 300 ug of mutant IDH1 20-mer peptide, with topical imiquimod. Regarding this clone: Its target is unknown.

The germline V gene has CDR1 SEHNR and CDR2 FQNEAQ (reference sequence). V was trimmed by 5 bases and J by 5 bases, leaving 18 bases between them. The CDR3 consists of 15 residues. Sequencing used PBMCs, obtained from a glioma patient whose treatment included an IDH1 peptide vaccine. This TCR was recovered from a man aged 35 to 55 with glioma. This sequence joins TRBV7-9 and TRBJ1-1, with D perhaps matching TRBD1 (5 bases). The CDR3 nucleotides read TGTGCCAGCAGCCCTCAGGACCATAGGGGAACTGAAGCTTTCTTT. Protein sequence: CASSPQDHRGTEAFF.